The 15 T cell receptor beta chains below were found in one sample sequenced in a study of shared clonotypes between healthy human individuals. TCRdb's copy holds only in-frame clones and misses some; the assay was immunoSEQ multiplex PCR. Altogether under 1,100,000 clones are present, around 76% being singletons, with the ten largest covering roughly 1.4%. Input material: memory CD4+ T cells sorted from blood. Subset denoted: CD45RA-negative fraction. The receptors originated from a man between 18 and 35 years old in good health.

This clone was seen just once. The V call is TRBV1, the J call TRBJ2-5; TRBD1 is the table's D call, not checked against the DNA. TRBV1 is a pseudogene segment. CDR3 length: 9 amino acids. This CDR3 reads CTSTGQGDF. The CDR3 nucleotides read TGCACCAGCACTGGACAGGGAGACTTC.

The V and J genes are TRBV21-1 and TRBJ2-1; TRBD2 is the table's D call and was not checked against the DNA. TRBV21-1 is shown as a pseudogene. The CDR3 sequence is 16 residues long. CDR3 in DNA: TGTGCCAGCAGTGTAAAGTTCCGTGTCCTATACAATGAGCAGTTCTTC. Its protein is CASSVKFRVLYNEQFF.

The chain employs TRBV28 and TRBJ2-5; 8 bases are a match to TRBD2. The CDR3 consists of 15 residues. CDR1 and CDR2 (germline): MDHEN, SYDVKM. Losses at the gene ends were 4 bases for V and 5 bases for J; bases not matched to a gene: 9. The CDR3 sequence is CASSSTGTRAETQYF. CDR3 nucleotides: TGTGCCAGCAGTTCTACCGGGACTAGGGCGGAGACCCAGTACTTC.

Concerning this clone: Other DNA sequences from this sample encode an identical CDR3 as well. This chain joins TRBV10-3 and TRBJ2-5; D is unresolved. Deletions cut 0 bases from V and 5 bases from J, with 4 bases between. CDR1 and CDR2 (germline): ENHRY, SYGVKD. This CDR3 spans 12 amino acids. In nucleotides, the CDR3 is TGTGCCATCAGTGAGTCGAGCGAGACCCAGTACTTC. Protein product: CAISESSETQYF.

V gene TRBV25-1 combines with J gene TRBJ1-1, with D unclear. This CDR3 is 13 amino acids long. Trimming removed 2 bases from V and 6 bases from J, with 10 bases in between. Looked up from germline, CDR1 is MGHDK and CDR2 is SYGVNS. CDR3 DNA sequence: TGTGCCAGCAGTGAAACGGGGAAATCTGAAGCTTTCTTT. Its protein is CASSETGKSEAFF.

The V call is TRBV27, the J call TRBJ1-4; TRBD1 matches at 7 bases. With 5 bases clipped from V and 8 bases from J, the junction kept 5 bases outside the gene matches. Germline values: CDR1 MNHEY, CDR2 SMNVEV (reference sequence). The CDR3 covers 13 residues. CDR3 sequence (DNA): TGTGCCAGCAGTGGACAGGTTTACGAAAAACTGTTTTTT. Amino acid sequence: CASSGQVYEKLFF.

As regards this clone: The sample has other DNA sequences that encode this CDR3 too. This chain uses TRBV5-1 with TRBJ1-3; no reliable D call. The V and J ends lost 0 bases and 1 base respectively, with 8 bases between them. From germline, CDR1 is SGHRS and CDR2 YFSETQ. The length of the CDR3 is 15 residues. CDR3 nucleotides: TGCGCCAGCAGCTTGGACGGCGGGTCTGGAAACACCATATATTTT. Translated, it gives CASSLDGGSGNTIYF.

The CDR3 coding sequence is TGTGCCAGCAGTACCCAAACAGGGCCTACCTACGAGCAGTACTTC. As protein: CASSTQTGPTYEQYF. V gene TRBV6-1 combines with J gene TRBJ2-7; possible D gene TRBD1, 6 bases. Germline CDR1 reads MNHNS; CDR2 reads SASEGT. This CDR3 has 15 amino acids. V was trimmed by 5 bases and J by 2 bases, leaving 16 bases between them.

The V and J genes are TRBV5-6 and TRBJ1-4, with D uncertain. Per germline, CDR1 SGHDT and CDR2 YYEEEE. The CDR3 length is 15 residues. With 1 base removed from V and 1 base from J, the gap between germline ends came to 8 bases. The CDR3 is CASSLKLGTNEKLFF. The CDR3 DNA is TGTGCCAGCAGCTTGAAATTGGGAACTAATGAAAAACTGTTTTTT.

The V and J genes are TRBV6-6 and TRBJ2-2, with D unclear. Trimming removed 8 bases from V and 5 bases from J, with 15 bases in between. CDR3 length equals 14 residues. Germline CDR1 reads MNHNY; CDR2 reads SVGAGI (reference sequence). The CDR3 loop is CASLAVSFTGELFF. The DNA for the CDR3 is TGTGCCAGCCTTGCTGTTTCTTTTACCGGGGAGCTGTTTTTT.

The chain links TRBV7-2 to TRBJ1-2, with D possibly TRBD1 on 5 matching bases. CDR1 and CDR2 (germline): SGHTA, FQGNSA. CDR3 length: 16 amino acids. V lost 3 bases, J lost 5 bases, and 19 bases lay in between. The DNA for the CDR3 is TGTGCCAGCAGCTTTGGGGGTTCCCCCCGCGCTTATGGCTACACCTTC. As protein: CASSFGGSPRAYGYTF.

Regarding this clone: Different DNA sequences within this sample yield the same CDR3. The rearrangement joins TRBV11-2 to TRBJ2-5; 7 positions agree with TRBD2. CDR3 size: 13 residues. Per the germline V gene, CDR1 is SGHAT and CDR2 is FQNNGV. V lost 1 base, J lost 5 bases, and 1 base stayed unmatched. CDR3 residues: CASSLAGRETQYF. For the CDR3, the DNA is TGTGCCAGCAGCTTAGCCGGGAGGGAGACCCAGTACTTC.

This chain uses TRBV4-2 with TRBJ1-3; weak D call: TRBD1 (5 bases). The V end was cut by 0 bases, the J end by 3 bases, with 9 bases between. Per germline, CDR1 LGHNA and CDR2 YNFKEQ. The CDR3 has 15 amino acids. Here the CDR3 DNA reads TGTGCCAGCAGCCAAGAAGGAGGGGTTGGAAACACCATATATTTT. Amino acid sequence: CASSQEGGVGNTIYF.

This clone showed up just once. The rearrangement links TRBV18 to TRBJ2-2, with a possible D match to TRBD2 (6 bases). CDR1 is KGHSH and CDR2 is LQKENI in the germline V gene. The CDR3 length is 15 residues. V lost 6 bases to trimming and J lost 4 bases, with 15 bases between them. The CDR3 coding sequence is TGTGCCAGCTCTGCCGGGAGTTATGGCACCGGGGAGCTGTTTTTT. This encodes CASSAGSYGTGELFF.

The chain recombines TRBV5-1 with TRBJ2-3; 7 nucleotides line up with TRBD2. CDR1 and CDR2 (germline): SGHRS, YFSETQ. The CDR3 has 19 amino acids. Unmatched junction bases numbered 15, after V lost 0 bases and J lost 2 bases. The DNA of the CDR3 is TGCGCCAGCAGCTTGGCCCTTTTTCCATTGCGGGGGAACACAGATACGCAGTATTTT. This encodes CASSLALFPLRGNTDTQYF.